Listed here are 14 T cell receptor beta chains from one sample, sequenced in a study of identical twins. TCRdb re-derived calls from the 5' RACE reads in MiXCR, one entry per CDR3 protein. The profile shows 1.5 million to 2 million distinct CDR3 sequences, less than 40% of them singletons. Sequencing was performed on cord blood. These receptors all come from a newborn girl in good health.

A few counts support this clonotype. The chain uses TRBV3-1 and TRBJ2-2, with unresolved D. CDR1 and CDR2 from the germline V gene are LGHDT and YNNKEL (reference sequence). The CDR3 has 13 amino acids. V was shortened by 5 bases and J by 5 bases, with 9 bases between the two germline ends. CDR3 sequence: CASSEGRTGELFF. DNA of the CDR3: TGTGCCAGCAGCGAAGGACGTACCGGGGAGCTGTTTTTT.

This chain links TRBV4-2 with TRBJ1-4; D unclear. This CDR3 is 15 amino acids long. Deletions cut 1 base from V and 3 bases from J, with 9 bases between. Germline V gives CDR1 LGHNA, CDR2 YNFKEQ. DNA of the CDR3: TGTGCCAGCAGCCAAGCCTCCAGTGCTAATGAAAAACTGTTTTTT. Translated: CASSQASSANEKLFF.

The chain recombines TRBV27 with TRBJ2-1, with TRBD2 matching 7 bases. CDR1 is MNHEY, CDR2 SMNVEV, per germline (reference sequence). The CDR3 extends over 15 amino acids. V was pared by 5 bases and J by 4 bases, with 8 bases of the junction left unmatched. The CDR3 loop is CASSPIRGGYNEQFF. The CDR3 DNA is TGTGCCAGCAGTCCCATTCGCGGGGGTTACAATGAGCAGTTCTTC.

This clonotype turned up a few times. V usage is TRBV25-1 and J usage is TRBJ1-2; 7 bases are a match to TRBD1. This CDR3 region has 14 residues. CDR1 is MGHDK, CDR2 SYGVNS, per germline. Trimming took 5 bases from V and 2 from J; bases not matched to a gene: 5. DNA for the CDR3: TGTGCCAGCAGTACGAAGACAGGGAACTATGGCTACACCTTC. It codes for CASSTKTGNYGYTF.

This rearrangement joins TRBV5-1 to TRBJ2-1; 11 bases are a match to TRBD2. With V trimmed by 0 bases and J by 9 bases, 5 bases remained unmatched. CDR1 is SGHRS and CDR2 is YFSETQ in the germline V gene. There are 15 residues in the CDR3. The CDR3 DNA sequence: TGCGCCAGCAGCTTGGCCTTAGCGGGGGGGCGTGAGCAGTTCTTC. Amino acid sequence: CASSLALAGGREQFF.

The chain recombines TRBV6-2 or TRBV6-3 with TRBJ2-1; D is perhaps TRBD1 (5 bases). Trimming shortened V by 4 bases and J by 9 bases, and 10 bases separated the two germline ends. Germline-derived CDR1 and CDR2 are MNHEY and SVGEGT. CDR3 length: 12 residues. CDR3 amino acids: CASSFDRGEQFF. In nucleotides, the CDR3 is TGTGCCAGCAGTTTTGATAGGGGTGAGCAGTTCTTC.

The count of this clonotype is one. This chain links TRBV11-3 with TRBJ2-5; D gene ambiguous. Germline CDR1 SGHNT, CDR2 YENEEA. The CDR3 has 17 amino acids. V lost 1 base, J lost 2 bases, and 17 bases lay in between. The CDR3 sequence: CASSLGFFGSKQETQYF. The DNA for the CDR3 is TGTGCCAGCAGCTTAGGGTTTTTCGGGTCGAAGCAAGAGACCCAGTACTTC.

V is TRBV20-1 and J is TRBJ2-7, with TRBD2 identical over 8 bases. The closer fit of TRBJ2-5 to the DNA end suggests the J call may be wrong. Germline CDR1 is DFQATT and CDR2 is SNEGSKA (reference sequence). This CDR3 contains 11 residues. In DNA, the CDR3 is TGCAGTGGCAAGCGGGAGGAGACCCAGTACTTC. Protein product: CSGKREETQYF.

This clonotype was counted between two and nine times. CDR3 region: CASSVAFGLAGGREQFF. The CDR3 nucleotides read TGTGCCAGCAGCGTAGCCTTCGGACTAGCGGGAGGCCGTGAGCAGTTCTTC. V and J are TRBV9 and TRBJ2-1; 14 positions agree with TRBD2. Germline assignment: CDR1 SGDLS and CDR2 YYNGEE. The CDR3 has 17 residues. J lost 9 bases, V lost 0 bases, and 8 bases had no gene match.

This clonotype occurred once. In DNA form, the CDR3 reads TGTGCCAGCAGCAAGCCTAGACAGGGGGCGAGCAATCAGCCCCAGCATTTT. This sequence encodes CASSKPRQGASNQPQHF. The J gene is TRBJ1-5, the V gene TRBV21-1; TRBD1, the table's D call, was not compared with the DNA. TRBV21-1 is a known pseudogene. This CDR3 comprises 17 residues.

J is TRBJ1-2 and V is TRBV20-1; the D is unclear. Deletions cut 6 bases from V and 3 bases from J, with 20 bases between. From germline, CDR1 is DFQATT and CDR2 SNEGSKA (reference sequence). This CDR3 is built from 15 residues. The DNA for the CDR3 is TGCAGTGCCCACGGGAGGATAAGAGTGGACTATGGCTACACCTTC. Translated: CSAHGRIRVDYGYTF.

V usage is TRBV2 and J usage is TRBJ2-1; D remains ambiguous. This CDR3 has 13 residues. V was shortened by 6 bases and J by 0 bases, with 6 bases between the two germline ends. Germline V lookup: CDR1 SNHLY, CDR2 FYNNEI. The DNA of the CDR3 is TGTGCCAGCAGGGAGCTCTCCTACAATGAGCAGTTCTTC. Protein: CASRELSYNEQFF.

In this sample, this clonotype turned up a few times. This chain joins TRBV5-1 and TRBJ2-4, with TRBD2 matching over 10 bases. The CDR3 is made up of 16 amino acids. The junction had 8 bases not matched to a gene; V was cut back by 3 bases and J by 5 bases. Germline V gene lookup returns CDR1 SGHRS and CDR2 YFSETQ. CDR3 sequence: CASSWGLARPQNIQYF. The DNA for the CDR3 is TGCGCCAGCAGCTGGGGACTAGCGAGACCCCAAAACATTCAGTACTTC.

This chain connects TRBV5-1 to TRBJ1-1; TRBD1 matches at 8 bases. There are 15 residues in the CDR3. Germline V gene sequence: CDR1 SGHRS, CDR2 YFSETQ. The ends lost 4 bases at V and 5 bases at J; junction bases unmatched: 10. The CDR3 here is CASSHLGQGETEAFF. The CDR3, as DNA: TGCGCCAGCAGCCACCTCGGACAGGGTGAGACTGAAGCTTTCTTT.